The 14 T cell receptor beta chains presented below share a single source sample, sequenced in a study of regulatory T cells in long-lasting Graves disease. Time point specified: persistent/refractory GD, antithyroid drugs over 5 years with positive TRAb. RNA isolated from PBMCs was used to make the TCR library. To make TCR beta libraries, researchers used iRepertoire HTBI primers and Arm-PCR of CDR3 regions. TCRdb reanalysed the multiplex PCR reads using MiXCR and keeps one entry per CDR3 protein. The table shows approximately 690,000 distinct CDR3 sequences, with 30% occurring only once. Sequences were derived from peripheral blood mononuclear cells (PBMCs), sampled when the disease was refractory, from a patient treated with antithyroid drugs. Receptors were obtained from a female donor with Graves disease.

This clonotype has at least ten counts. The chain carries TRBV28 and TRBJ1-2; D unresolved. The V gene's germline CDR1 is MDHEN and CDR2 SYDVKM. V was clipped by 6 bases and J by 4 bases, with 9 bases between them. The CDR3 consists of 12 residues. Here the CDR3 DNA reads TGTGCCAGCAGCCCGAACCCCTATGGCTACACCTTC. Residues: CASSPNPYGYTF.

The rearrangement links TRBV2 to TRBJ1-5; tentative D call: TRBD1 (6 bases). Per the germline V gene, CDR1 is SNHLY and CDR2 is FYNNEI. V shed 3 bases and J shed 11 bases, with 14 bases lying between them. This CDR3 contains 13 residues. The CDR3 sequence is CASSDGGAPAQHF. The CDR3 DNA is TGTGCCAGCAGTGACGGGGGGGCACCCGCCCAGCATTTT.

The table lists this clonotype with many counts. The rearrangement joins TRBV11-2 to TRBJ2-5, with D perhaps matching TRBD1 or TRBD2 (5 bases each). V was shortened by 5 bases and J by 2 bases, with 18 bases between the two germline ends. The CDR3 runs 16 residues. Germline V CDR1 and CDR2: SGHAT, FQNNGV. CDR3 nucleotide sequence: TGTGCCAGCAGCCTCGCTCGGGGCGGGTTACAAGAGACCCAGTACTTC. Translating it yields CASSLARGGLQETQYF.

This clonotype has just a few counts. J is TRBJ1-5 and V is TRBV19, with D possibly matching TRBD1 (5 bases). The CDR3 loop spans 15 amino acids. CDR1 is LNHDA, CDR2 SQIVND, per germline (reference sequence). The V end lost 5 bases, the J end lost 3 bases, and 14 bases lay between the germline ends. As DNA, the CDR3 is TGTGCCAGTAGTTCACTGACAGTTTCCAATCAGCCCCAGCATTTT. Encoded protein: CASSSLTVSNQPQHF.

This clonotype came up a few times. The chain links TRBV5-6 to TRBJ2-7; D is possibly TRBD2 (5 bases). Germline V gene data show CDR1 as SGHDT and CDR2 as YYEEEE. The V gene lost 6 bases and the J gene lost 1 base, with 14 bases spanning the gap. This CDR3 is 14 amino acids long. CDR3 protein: CASTKGLGSYEQYF. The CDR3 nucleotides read TGTGCCAGCACCAAAGGACTGGGATCCTACGAGCAGTACTTC.

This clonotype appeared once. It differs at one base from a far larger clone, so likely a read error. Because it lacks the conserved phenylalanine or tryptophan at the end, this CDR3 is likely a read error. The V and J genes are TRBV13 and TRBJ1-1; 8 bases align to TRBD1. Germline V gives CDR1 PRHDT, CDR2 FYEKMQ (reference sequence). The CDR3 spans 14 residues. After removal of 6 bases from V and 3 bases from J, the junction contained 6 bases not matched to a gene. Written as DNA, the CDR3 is TGTGCCAGCAGTACCGGACAGGGAGACACTGAAGCTTTCTCT. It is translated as CASSTGQGDTEAFS.

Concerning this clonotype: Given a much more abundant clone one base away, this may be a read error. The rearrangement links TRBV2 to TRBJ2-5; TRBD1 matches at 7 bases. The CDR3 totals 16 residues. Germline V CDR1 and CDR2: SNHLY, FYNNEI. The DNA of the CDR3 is TGTACCAGCAGTGAAAACCACAGGGGCCTCCAAGAGACCCAGTACTTC. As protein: CTSSENHRGLQETQYF.

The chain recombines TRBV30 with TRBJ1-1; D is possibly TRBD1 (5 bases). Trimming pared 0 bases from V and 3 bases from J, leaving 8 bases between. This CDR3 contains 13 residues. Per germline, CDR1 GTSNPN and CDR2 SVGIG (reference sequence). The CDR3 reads CAWSVQADTEAFF. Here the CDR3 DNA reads TGTGCCTGGAGTGTACAGGCGGACACTGAAGCTTTCTTT.

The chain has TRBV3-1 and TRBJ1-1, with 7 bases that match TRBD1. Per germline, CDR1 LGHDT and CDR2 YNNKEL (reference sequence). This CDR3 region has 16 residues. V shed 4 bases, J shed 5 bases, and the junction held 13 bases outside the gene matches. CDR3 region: CASSLRQGRERTEAFF. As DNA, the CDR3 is TGTGCCAGCAGCCTGCGACAGGGCAGAGAGAGGACTGAAGCTTTCTTT. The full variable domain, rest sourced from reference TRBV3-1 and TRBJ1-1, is DTAVSQTPKYLVTQMGNDKSIKCEQNLGHDTMYWYKQDSKKFLKIMFSYNNKELIINETVPNRFSPKSPDKAHLNLHINSLELGDSAVYFCASSLRQGRERTEAFFGQGTRLTVV.

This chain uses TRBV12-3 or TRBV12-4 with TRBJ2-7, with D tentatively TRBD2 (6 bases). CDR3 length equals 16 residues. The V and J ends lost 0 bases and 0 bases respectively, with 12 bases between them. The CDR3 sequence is CASSLAGGSHSYEQYF. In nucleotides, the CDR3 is TGTGCCAGCAGTTTAGCAGGAGGGTCTCACTCCTACGAGCAGTACTTC.

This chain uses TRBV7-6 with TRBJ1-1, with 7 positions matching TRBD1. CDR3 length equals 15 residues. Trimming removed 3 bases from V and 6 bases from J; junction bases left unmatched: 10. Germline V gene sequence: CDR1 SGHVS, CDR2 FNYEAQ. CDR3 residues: CASSFKPGQISEAFF. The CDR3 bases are TGTGCCAGCAGCTTTAAGCCGGGACAGATCTCTGAAGCTTTCTTT.

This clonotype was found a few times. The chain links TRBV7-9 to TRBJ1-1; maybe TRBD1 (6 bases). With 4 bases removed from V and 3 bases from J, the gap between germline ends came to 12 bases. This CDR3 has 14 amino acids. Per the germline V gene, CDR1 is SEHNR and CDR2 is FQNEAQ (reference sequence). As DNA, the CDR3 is TGTGCCAGCAGCTGGGGGGGGGCTGACACTGAAGCTTTCTTT. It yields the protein CASSWGGADTEAFF.

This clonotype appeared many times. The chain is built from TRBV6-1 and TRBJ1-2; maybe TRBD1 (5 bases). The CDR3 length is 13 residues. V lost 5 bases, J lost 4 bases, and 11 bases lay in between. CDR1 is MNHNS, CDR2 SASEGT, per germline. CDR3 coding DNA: TGTGCCAGCAGTCTGGAACAGGCCTATGGCTACACCTTC. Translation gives CASSLEQAYGYTF.

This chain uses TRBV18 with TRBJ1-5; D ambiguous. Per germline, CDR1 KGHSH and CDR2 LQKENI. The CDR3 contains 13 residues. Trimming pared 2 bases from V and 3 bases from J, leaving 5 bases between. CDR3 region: CASSPSSNQPQHF. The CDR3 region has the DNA TGTGCCAGCTCACCATCCTCCAATCAGCCCCAGCATTTT.